The 13 T cell receptor beta chains presented below share a single source sample, sequenced in a study of shared clonotypes between healthy human individuals. This table comes from immunoSEQ multiplex PCR, and its TCRdb copy is limited to in-frame clones, with some not included. The table lists more than 2,000,000 clones, 85% to 95% of them singletons. Sample: naive CD4+ T cells from PBMCs. Subset indicated: CD45RA+ positively selected. The receptors were gathered from a man aged 18 to 35 in good health. Some clones in this sample may be carry-over from other donors' samples.

With respect to this clone: The same CDR3 arises from other DNA sequences in this sample as well. CDR3: CASSVGVSGNTIYF. The CDR3 DNA is TGTGCCAGCAGTGTGGGGGTATCGGGAAACACCATATATTTT. The J gene is TRBJ1-3, the V gene TRBV2, with a weak D call TRBD1 (5 bases). The CDR3 covers 14 residues. Germline lookup yields CDR1 SNHLY and CDR2 FYNNEI. Trimming took off 4 bases at V and 4 bases at J, with 11 bases between the two ends.

The chain links TRBV6-6 to TRBJ1-1; D gene ambiguous. CDR1 and CDR2 (germline): MNHNY, SVGAGI (reference sequence). The CDR3 is 12 amino acids. V dropped 6 bases and J dropped 7 bases, with 12 bases sitting between them. CDR3 DNA: TGTGCCAGCAGCCCTGGGTCAATTGAAGCTTTCTTT. It codes for CASSPGSIEAFF.

The chain joins TRBV11-2 to TRBJ2-5; D unclear. This CDR3 region has 13 residues. V was clipped by 5 bases and J by 1 base, with 8 bases between them. Germline CDR1 and CDR2: SGHAT and FQNNGV. This chain's CDR3 is CASSQNTQETQYF. As DNA, the CDR3 is TGTGCCAGCAGCCAAAACACCCAAGAGACCCAGTACTTC.

V gene TRBV27 combines with J gene TRBJ1-1; no clear D. V was cut by 5 bases and J by 3 bases, with 16 bases left in between. This CDR3 is built from 15 residues. Germline V gene data show CDR1 as MNHEY and CDR2 as SMNVEV (reference sequence). The CDR3 region has the DNA TGTGCCAGCAGTCCCCTTAACCTGGGCTACACTGAAGCTTTCTTT. Translated: CASSPLNLGYTEAFF.

The rearrangement uses TRBV4-3 and TRBJ2-7; possibly TRBD1 for D (6 bases). The CDR3 loop spans 16 amino acids. Germline CDR1 reads LGHNA; CDR2 reads YSLEER. V was trimmed by 3 bases and J by 2 bases, leaving 17 bases between them. The CDR3 DNA reads as TGCGCCAGCAGCCAGTCACTGAAGGGGGAGACCTACGAGCAGTACTTC. It yields the protein CASSQSLKGETYEQYF.

The V call is TRBV9, the J call TRBJ2-2; either TRBD1 or TRBD2 may fit D (5 bases each). This CDR3 spans 16 amino acids. Germline CDR1 is SGDLS and CDR2 is YYNGEE. With 0 bases removed from V and 4 bases from J, the gap between germline ends came to 13 bases. The CDR3 DNA follows: TGTGCCAGCAGCGTAGGTGGGGGATCTAGCACCGGGGAGCTGTTTTTT. The encoded protein is CASSVGGGSSTGELFF.

The chain has TRBV29-1 and TRBJ1-1; a possible D gene is TRBD1 (6 bases). CDR1 and CDR2 (germline): SQVTM, ANQGSEA. This CDR3 contains 16 residues. Trimming pared 4 bases from V and 4 bases from J, leaving 22 bases between. The CDR3 sequence is CSVALMPGGPGTEAFF. CDR3 bases: TGCAGCGTTGCCTTAATGCCTGGGGGGCCGGGCACTGAAGCTTTCTTT.

J is TRBJ2-7 and V is TRBV6-5, with 7 bases matching TRBD1. Germline loops: CDR1 MNHEY, CDR2 SVGAGI. V dropped 0 bases and J dropped 1; count of bases not matched to a gene: 6. CDR3 size: 16 residues. CDR3 region: CASSYSHRGGSYEQYF. The CDR3, as DNA: TGTGCCAGCAGTTACTCGCACAGGGGTGGTTCCTACGAGCAGTACTTC.

The rearrangement uses TRBV7-9 and TRBJ1-4, with TRBD1 as a possible D gene (6 bases). The V gene's germline CDR1 is SEHNR and CDR2 FQNEAQ (reference sequence). Trimming pared 5 bases from V and 8 bases from J, leaving 21 bases between. This CDR3 is built from 16 residues. The CDR3 protein is CASSLRPAQGKEKLFF. CDR3 DNA sequence: TGTGCCAGCAGCCTAAGACCGGCCCAGGGGAAGGAAAAACTGTTTTTT.

About this clone itself: One junction end does not reproduce the germline sequence, and a read error may be involved. The gene calls are TRBV11-1 and TRBJ2-7, with a possible D match to TRBD2 (5 bases). CDR1 is SGHAT, CDR2 FQDESV, per germline (reference sequence). CDR3 length equals 14 residues. The CDR3 sequence: CAGSHDYSSYEQYF. CDR3 DNA sequence: TGTGCCGGCAGCCATGACTATAGTTCCTACGAGCAGTACTTC.

This chain joins TRBV7-9 and TRBJ2-7; 7 positions match TRBD1. The germline CDR1 and CDR2 sequences are SEHNR and FQNEAQ (reference sequence). Trimming cost V 3 bases and J 0 bases; bases outside gene matches: 5. The length of the CDR3 is 15 residues. CDR3 DNA: TGTGCCAGCAGCTTTATCTGGGACAGCTCCTACGAGCAGTACTTC. Translating it yields CASSFIWDSSYEQYF.

The chain has TRBV5-1 and TRBJ1-3; D not resolved. Trimming pared 0 bases from V and 1 base from J, leaving 11 bases between. The CDR3 has 16 amino acids. The V gene's germline CDR1 is SGHRS and CDR2 YFSETQ. This chain's CDR3 is CASSLETGASGNTIYF. CDR3 DNA sequence: TGCGCCAGCAGCTTGGAGACCGGAGCTTCTGGAAACACCATATATTTT.

The chain uses TRBV28 and TRBJ1-5; D is uncertain. The length of the CDR3 is 14 residues. The V end lost 3 bases, the J end lost 4 bases, and 10 bases lay between the germline ends. Germline values: CDR1 MDHEN, CDR2 SYDVKM. This chain's CDR3 is CASSFGIGNQPQHF. The CDR3 DNA is TGTGCCAGCAGTTTCGGGATAGGGAATCAGCCCCAGCATTTT.